A single sample is the source of the 2 T cell receptor beta chains below, sequenced in a study of blood T cell repertoires in COVID-19. Clones were read by immunoSEQ multiplex PCR, and TCRdb kept only the in-frame ones, dropping some. The sample holds 150,000 to 200,000 clones, about 85% seen once. The source material was peripheral blood. The receptors were sampled from a human donor with acute or convalescent COVID-19. The donor label of this sample is uncertain.

V gene TRBV30 combines with J gene TRBJ2-5; D not resolved. Looked up from germline, CDR1 is GTSNPN and CDR2 is SVGIG (reference sequence). This CDR3 region has 13 residues. Trimming stripped 2 bases from V and 2 bases from J, with 9 bases between. The CDR3 loop is CAWSSFGQETQYF. The CDR3 DNA follows: TGTGCCTGGAGTTCCTTCGGGCAAGAGACCCAGTACTTC.

This chain connects TRBV30 to TRBJ2-7; D may be TRBD2 (5 bases). Germline CDR1 reads GTSNPN; CDR2 reads SVGIG (reference sequence). CDR3 length equals 13 residues. Trimming took 5 bases from V and 0 from J, leaving 11 bases between them. As DNA, the CDR3 is TGTGCCTGGGGACTCCGGGACTCCTACGAGCAGTACTTC. It codes for CAWGLRDSYEQYF. Variable domain in full (rest from reference TRBV30 and TRBJ2-7): SQTIHQWPATLVQPVGSPLSLECTVEGTSNPNLYWYRQAAGRGLQLLFYSVGIGQISSEVPQNLSASRPQDRQFILSSKKLLLSDSGFYLCAWGLRDSYEQYFGPGTRLTVT.